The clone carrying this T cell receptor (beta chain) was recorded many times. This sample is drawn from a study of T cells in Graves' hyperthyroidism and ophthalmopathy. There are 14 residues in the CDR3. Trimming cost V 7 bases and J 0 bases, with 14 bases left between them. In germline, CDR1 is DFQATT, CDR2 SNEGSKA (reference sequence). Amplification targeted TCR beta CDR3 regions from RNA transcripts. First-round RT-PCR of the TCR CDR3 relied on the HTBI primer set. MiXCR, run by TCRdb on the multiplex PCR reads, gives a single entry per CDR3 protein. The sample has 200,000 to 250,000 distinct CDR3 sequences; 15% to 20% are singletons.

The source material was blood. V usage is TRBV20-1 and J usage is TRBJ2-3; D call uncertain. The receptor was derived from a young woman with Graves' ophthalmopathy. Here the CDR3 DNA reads TGCAGTGTCGTGTATCGGTCCAGCACAGATACGCAGTATTTT. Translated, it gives CSVVYRSSTDTQYF.